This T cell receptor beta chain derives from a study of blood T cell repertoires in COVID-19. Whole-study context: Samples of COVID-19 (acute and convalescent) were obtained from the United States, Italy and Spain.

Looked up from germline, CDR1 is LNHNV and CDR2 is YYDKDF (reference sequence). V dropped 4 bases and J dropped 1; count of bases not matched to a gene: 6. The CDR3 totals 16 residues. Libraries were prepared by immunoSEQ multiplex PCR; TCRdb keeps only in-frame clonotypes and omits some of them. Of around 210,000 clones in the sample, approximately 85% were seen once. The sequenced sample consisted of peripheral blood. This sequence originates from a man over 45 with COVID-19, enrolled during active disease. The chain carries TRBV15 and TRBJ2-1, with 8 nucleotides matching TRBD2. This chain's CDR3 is CATSTEPGGSYNEQFF. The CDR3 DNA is TGTGCCACCAGCACCGAACCGGGGGGGTCCTACAATGAGCAGTTCTTC.